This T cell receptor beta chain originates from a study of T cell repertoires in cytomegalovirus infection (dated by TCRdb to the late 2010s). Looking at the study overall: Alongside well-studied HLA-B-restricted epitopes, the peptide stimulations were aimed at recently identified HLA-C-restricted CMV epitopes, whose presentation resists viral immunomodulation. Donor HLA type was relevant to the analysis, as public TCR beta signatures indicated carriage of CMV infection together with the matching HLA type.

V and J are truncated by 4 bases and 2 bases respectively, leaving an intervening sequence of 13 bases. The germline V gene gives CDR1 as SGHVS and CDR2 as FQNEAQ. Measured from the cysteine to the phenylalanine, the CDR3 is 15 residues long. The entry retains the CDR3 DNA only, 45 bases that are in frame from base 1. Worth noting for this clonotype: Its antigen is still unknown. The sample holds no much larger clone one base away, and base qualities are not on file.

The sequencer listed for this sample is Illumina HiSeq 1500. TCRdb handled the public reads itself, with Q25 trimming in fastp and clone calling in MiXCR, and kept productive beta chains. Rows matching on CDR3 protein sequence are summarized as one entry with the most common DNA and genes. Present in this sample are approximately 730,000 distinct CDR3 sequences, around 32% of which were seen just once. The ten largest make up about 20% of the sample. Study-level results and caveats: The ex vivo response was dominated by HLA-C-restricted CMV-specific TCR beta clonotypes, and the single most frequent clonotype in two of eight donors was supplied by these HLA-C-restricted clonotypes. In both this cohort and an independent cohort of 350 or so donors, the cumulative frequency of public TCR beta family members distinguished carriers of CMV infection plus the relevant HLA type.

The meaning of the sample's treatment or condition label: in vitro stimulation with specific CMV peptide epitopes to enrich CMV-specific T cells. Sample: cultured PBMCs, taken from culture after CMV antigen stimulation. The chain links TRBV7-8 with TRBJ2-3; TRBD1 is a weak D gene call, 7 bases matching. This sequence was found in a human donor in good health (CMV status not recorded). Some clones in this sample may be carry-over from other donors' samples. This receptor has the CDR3 CASSSEGAITDTQYF. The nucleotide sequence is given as TGTGCCAGCAGCTCGGAGGGGGCTATCACAGATACGCAGTATTTT. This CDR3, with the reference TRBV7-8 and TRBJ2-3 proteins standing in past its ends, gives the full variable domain GAGVSQSPRYKVAKRGQDVALRCDPISGHVSLFWYQQALGQGPEFLTYFQNEAQLDKSGLPSDRFFAERPEGSVSTLKIQRTQQEDSAVYLCASSSEGAITDTQYFGPGTRLTVL.